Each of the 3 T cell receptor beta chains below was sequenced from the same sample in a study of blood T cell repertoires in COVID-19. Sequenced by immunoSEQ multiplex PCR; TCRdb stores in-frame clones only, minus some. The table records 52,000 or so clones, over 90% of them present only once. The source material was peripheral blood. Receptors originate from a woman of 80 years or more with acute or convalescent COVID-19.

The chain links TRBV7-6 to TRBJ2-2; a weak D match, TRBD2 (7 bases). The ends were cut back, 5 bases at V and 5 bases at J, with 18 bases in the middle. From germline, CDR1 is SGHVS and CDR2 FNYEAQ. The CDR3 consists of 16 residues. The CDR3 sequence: CASSIQEGGYTGELFF. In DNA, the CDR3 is TGTGCCAGCAGCATCCAGGAGGGGGGGTATACCGGGGAGCTGTTTTTT.

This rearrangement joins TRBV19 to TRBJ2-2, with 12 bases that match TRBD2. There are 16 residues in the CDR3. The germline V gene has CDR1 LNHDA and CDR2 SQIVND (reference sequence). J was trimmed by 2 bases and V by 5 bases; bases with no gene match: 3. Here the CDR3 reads CASSYGLAGNTGELFF. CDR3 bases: TGTGCCAGTAGTTATGGACTAGCGGGAAACACCGGGGAGCTGTTTTTT. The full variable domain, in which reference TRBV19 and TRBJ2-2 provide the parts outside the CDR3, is DGGITQSPKYLFRKEGQNVTLSCEQNLNHDAMYWYRQDPGQGLRLIYYSQIVNDFQKGDIAEGYSVSREKKESFPLTVTSAQKNPTAFYLCASSYGLAGNTGELFFGEGSRLTVL.

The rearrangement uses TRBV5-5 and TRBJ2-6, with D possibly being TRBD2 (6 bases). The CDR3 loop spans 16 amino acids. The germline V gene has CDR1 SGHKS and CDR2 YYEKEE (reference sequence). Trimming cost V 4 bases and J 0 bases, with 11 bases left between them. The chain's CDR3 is CASSPRTTSGANVLTF. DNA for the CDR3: TGTGCCAGCAGCCCGCGGACTACCTCTGGGGCCAACGTCCTGACTTTC. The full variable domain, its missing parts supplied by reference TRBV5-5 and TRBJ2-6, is DAGVTQSPTHLIKTRGQQVTLRCSPISGHKSVSWYQQVLGQGPQFIFQYYEKEERGRGNFPDRFSARQFPNYSSELNVNALLLGDSALYLCASSPRTTSGANVLTFGAGSRLTVL.